Sequencing of this TCR beta chain was carried out in a study of immunodeficiency (dated by TCRdb to the late 2010s). In the study overall: Repertoire analysis was performed to search for VDJ recombination defects and oligoclonality. The investigation overall reported the following: In the entropy comparisons of patients versus healthy controls, patients were shown as n=3 (open circles), and an effect on thymic development was only suggested as possible. CD4+ T cell V-J pairing and productive entropy appeared similar between patients and controls. Based on top-100 and total clonotype frequencies, severe oligoclonality was found in patient CD8+ T cells but not in patient CD4+ T cells.

Turning to this clone: Its specific antigen is unknown. Base qualities were left out, and no much larger clone turns up one base away.

Patients showed reduced numbers of naive CD4 T cells and, even more so, naive CD8 T cells, along with expanded effector memory subpopulations. Before TCR sequencing, CD3+CD4+ T cells were sorted out of fresh PBMCs. Genomic DNA was isolated using the QIAamp DNA Blood Mini Kit and then sent out for immunoSEQ repertoire analysis. A standard quantity of genomic DNA template was used for amplification of CDR3 regions by multiplex PCR. PCR products were sequenced on an Illumina platform. The original pipeline was this. Alignment of sequences was done against a reference, and the V, D and J gene definitions came from IMGT. A nearest-neighbor clustering algorithm merged closely related sequences to remove PCR and sequencing errors. V, D and J usage was examined in productive unique and total sequences using ImmunoSEQ Analyzer tools along with R version 3.6.1. TCRdb provides this immuneACCESS table in a form limited to in-frame rearrangements. Some clones are lacking; in checked studies, under half of them reflect an unresolved V gene, and why the rest are absent is not known. V and J calls and clone size come straight from that table; D and trimming were deduced from the DNA. The sample contains a few thousand clones, roughly 86% of them found a single time. Clones ranked in the top ten supply 19% of the sample.

Material for sequencing was CD4+ T cells from blood. This receptor was taken from a woman aged 18-29 years with POLD1 deficiency.

The bases read TGTGCCAGTAGTGGCAGGGTAGCACCCTACGAGCAGTACTTC. Its protein reads: CASSGRVAPYEQYF. The chain employs TRBV19 and TRBJ2-7, and possibly TRBD1, on 5 matching bases. CDR1 and CDR2 (LNHDA, SQIVND) derive from the germline V gene (reference sequence). V gives up 5 bases and J gives up 2 bases, and the segment between their germline ends measures 13 bases. From cysteine to phenylalanine, the CDR3 is 14 amino acids long. The entry retains the CDR3 DNA only, 42 bases that are in frame from base 1.